What follows are 5 T cell receptor beta chains derived from one specimen sequenced in a study of T cells in Graves' hyperthyroidism and ophthalmopathy. Authors of the study amplified TCR beta CDR3 regions from RNA transcripts. The HTBI primer set was used in a first-round RT-PCR of the TCR CDR3. TCRdb re-called the multiplex PCR reads with MiXCR, one entry per CDR3 protein. The data contain some 560,000 distinct CDR3 sequences, 15% to 18% of them singletons. Sequenced sample: blood. The receptors shown here come from a woman aged 25 to 39 with Graves' hyperthyroidism.

Ten or more counts support this clonotype. V and J are TRBV28 and TRBJ2-3; 8 positions agree with TRBD2. The V and J ends lost 6 bases and 2 bases, in that order; junction bases with no gene match: 7. Germline CDR1 and CDR2: MDHEN and SYDVKM. This CDR3 has 15 amino acids. This CDR3 reads CASSPGTRITDTQYF. Here the CDR3 DNA reads TGTGCCAGCAGCCCTGGGACTAGAATCACAGATACGCAGTATTTT.

The chain recombines TRBV7-9 with TRBJ2-3; D remains unclear. Germline V gene data show CDR1 as SEHNR and CDR2 as FQNEAQ (reference sequence). This CDR3 spans 15 amino acids. V was clipped by 5 bases and J by 6 bases, with 18 bases between them. The DNA for the CDR3 is TGTGCCAGCAGCCGGGCCACTGGCGGTACGGATACGCAGTATTTT. This encodes CASSRATGGTDTQYF.

This clonotype has just a few counts. V usage is TRBV7-9 and J usage is TRBJ1-5; D gene uncertain. The V end was cut by 3 bases, the J end by 9 bases, with 3 bases between. CDR1 and CDR2 from the germline V gene are SEHNR and FQNEAQ (reference sequence). The CDR3 contains 10 residues. CDR3 in DNA: TGTGCCAGCAGCTTTGGGCCCCAGCATTTT. Its protein product is CASSFGPQHF. Using reference TRBV7-9 and TRBJ1-5 for the parts outside the CDR3, the full variable domain is DTGVSQNPRHKITKRGQNVTFRCDPISEHNRLYWYRQTLGQGPEFLTYFQNEAQLEKSRLLSDRFSAERPKGSFSTLEIQRTEQGDSAMYLCASSFGPQHFGDGTRLSIL.

This clonotype was seen many times. The chain joins TRBV20-1 to TRBJ1-1, with 9 nucleotides matching TRBD1. V lost 3 bases and J lost 7; bases outside the gene matches: 3. This CDR3 spans 12 amino acids. CDR1 is DFQATT and CDR2 is SNEGSKA in the germline V gene (reference sequence). CDR3 sequence (DNA): TGCAGTGCTAGGACAGGGGGACATGAAGCTTTCTTT. Translated, it gives CSARTGGHEAFF.

The table lists this clonotype with many counts. This rearrangement joins TRBV12-3 or TRBV12-4 to TRBJ2-7, with TRBD2 matching over 8 bases. The CDR3 contains 15 residues. V lost 3 bases and J lost 0; bases outside the gene matches: 4. CDR3 DNA: TGTGCCAGCAGTTTCGAACTAGCGGACTCCTACGAGCAGTACTTC. This gives the protein CASSFELADSYEQYF.